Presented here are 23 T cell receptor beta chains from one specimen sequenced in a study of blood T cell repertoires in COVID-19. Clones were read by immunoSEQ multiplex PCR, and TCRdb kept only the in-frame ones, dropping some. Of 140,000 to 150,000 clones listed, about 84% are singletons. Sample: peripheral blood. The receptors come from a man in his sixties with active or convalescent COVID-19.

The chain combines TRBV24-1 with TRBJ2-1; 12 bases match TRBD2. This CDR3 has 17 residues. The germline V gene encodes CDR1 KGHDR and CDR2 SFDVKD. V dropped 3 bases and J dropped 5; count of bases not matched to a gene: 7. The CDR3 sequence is CATSDQRLAGVNNEQFF. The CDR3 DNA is TGTGCCACCAGTGATCAAAGACTAGCGGGAGTGAACAATGAGCAGTTCTTC.

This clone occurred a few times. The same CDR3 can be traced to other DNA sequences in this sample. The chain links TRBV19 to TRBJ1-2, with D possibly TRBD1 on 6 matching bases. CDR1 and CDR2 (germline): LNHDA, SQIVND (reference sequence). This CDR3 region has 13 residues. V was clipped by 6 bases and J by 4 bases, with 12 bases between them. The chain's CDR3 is CASSPQGFYGYTF. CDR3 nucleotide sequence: TGTGCCAGTAGCCCACAGGGCTTCTATGGCTACACCTTC.

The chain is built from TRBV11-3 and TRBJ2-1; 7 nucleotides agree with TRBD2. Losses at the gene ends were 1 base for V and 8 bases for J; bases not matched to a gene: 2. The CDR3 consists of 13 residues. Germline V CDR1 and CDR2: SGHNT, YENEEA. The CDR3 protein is CASSLGLAYEQFF. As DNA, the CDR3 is TGTGCCAGCAGCTTAGGACTAGCCTATGAGCAGTTCTTC.

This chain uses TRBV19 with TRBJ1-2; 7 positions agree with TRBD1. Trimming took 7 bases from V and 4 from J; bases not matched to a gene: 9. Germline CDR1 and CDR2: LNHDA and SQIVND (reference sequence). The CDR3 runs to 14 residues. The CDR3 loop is CASNIFRDSYGYTF. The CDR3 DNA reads TGTGCCAGTAACATCTTCCGGGACAGCTATGGCTACACCTTC.

In DNA, the CDR3 is TGTGCCAGCAGCGTAGATACAGGGTGGGAGACCCAGTACTTC. Translating gives CASSVDTGWETQYF. The gene calls are TRBV9 and TRBJ2-5; D possibly corresponds to TRBD1 (6 bases). V lost 0 bases, J lost 5 bases, and 11 bases lay in between. The CDR3 spans 14 residues. The germline V gene encodes CDR1 SGDLS and CDR2 YYNGEE.

This chain's CDR3 is CASSLVTGTANNYGYTF. The CDR3 region has the DNA TGTGCCAGCAGCTTAGTAACCGGGACAGCGAATAACTATGGCTACACCTTC. The rearrangement uses TRBV7-2 and TRBJ1-2; 7 bases are a match to TRBD1. V trimming: 1 base; J trimming: 1 base; junction bases outside the gene matches: 9. The germline gives CDR1 SGHTA, CDR2 FQGNSA. The CDR3 runs to 17 residues.

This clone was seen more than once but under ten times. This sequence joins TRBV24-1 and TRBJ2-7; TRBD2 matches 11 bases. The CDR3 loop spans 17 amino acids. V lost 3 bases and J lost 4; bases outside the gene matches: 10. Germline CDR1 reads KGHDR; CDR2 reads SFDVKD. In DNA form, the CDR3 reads TGTGCCACCAGTGATCCCAGGGCTAGCGGGAGGCATTACGAGCAGTACTTC. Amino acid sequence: CATSDPRASGRHYEQYF.

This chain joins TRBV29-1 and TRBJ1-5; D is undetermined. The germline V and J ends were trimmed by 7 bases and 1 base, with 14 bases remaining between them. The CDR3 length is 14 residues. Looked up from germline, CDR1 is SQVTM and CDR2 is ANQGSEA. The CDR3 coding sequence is TGCAGCGCACAGCTGCCCGGAAGCAATCAGCCCCAGCATTTT. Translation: CSAQLPGSNQPQHF. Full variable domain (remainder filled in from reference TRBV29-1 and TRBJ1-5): SAVISQKPSRDICQRGTSLTIQCQVDSQVTMMFWYRQQPGQSLTLIATANQGSEATYESGFVIDKFPISRPNLTFSTLTVSNMSPEDSSIYLCSAQLPGSNQPQHFGDGTRLSIL.

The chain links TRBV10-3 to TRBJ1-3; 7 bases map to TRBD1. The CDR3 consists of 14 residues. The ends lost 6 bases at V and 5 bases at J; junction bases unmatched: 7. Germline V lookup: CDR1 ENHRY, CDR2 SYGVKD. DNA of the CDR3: TGTGCCATCAGCCCTTCGGGACAGAGAAACACCATATATTTT. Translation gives CAISPSGQRNTIYF.

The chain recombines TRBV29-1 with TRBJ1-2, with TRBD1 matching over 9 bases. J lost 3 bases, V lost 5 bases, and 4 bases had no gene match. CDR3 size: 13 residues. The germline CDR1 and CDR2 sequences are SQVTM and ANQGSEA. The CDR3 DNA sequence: TGCAGCGTTCTCACAGGGGGCGACTATGGCTACACCTTC. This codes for CSVLTGGDYGYTF. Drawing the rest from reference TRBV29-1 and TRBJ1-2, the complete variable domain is SAVISQKPSRDICQRGTSLTIQCQVDSQVTMMFWYRQQPGQSLTLIATANQGSEATYESGFVIDKFPISRPNLTFSTLTVSNMSPEDSSIYLCSVLTGGDYGYTFGSGTRLTVV.

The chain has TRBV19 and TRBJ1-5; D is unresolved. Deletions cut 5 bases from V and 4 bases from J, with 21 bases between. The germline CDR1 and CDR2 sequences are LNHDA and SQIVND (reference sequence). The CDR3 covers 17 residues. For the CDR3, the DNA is TGTGCCAGTAGTCCCCCTCCGCTGATCTCCGGGAATCAGCCCCAGCATTTT. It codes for CASSPPPLISGNQPQHF.

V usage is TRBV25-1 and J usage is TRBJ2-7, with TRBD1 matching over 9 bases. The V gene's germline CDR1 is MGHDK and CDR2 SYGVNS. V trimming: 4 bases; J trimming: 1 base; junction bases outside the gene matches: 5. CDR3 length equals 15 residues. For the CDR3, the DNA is TGTGCCAGCAGTGGAACAGGGGGCAGGTCCTACGAGCAGTACTTC. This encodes CASSGTGGRSYEQYF.

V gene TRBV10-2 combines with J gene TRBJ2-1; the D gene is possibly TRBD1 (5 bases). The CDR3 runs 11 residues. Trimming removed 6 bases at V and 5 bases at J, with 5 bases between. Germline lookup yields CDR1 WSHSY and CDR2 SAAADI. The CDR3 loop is CASRQDNEQFF. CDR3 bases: TGCGCCAGCAGACAGGACAATGAGCAGTTCTTC.

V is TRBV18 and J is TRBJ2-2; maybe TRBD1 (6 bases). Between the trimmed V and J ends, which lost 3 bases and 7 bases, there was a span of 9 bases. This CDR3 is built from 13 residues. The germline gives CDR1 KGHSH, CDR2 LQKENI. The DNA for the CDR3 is TGTGCCAGCTCACCGAGACAGGACGGGGAGCTGTTTTTT. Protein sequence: CASSPRQDGELFF. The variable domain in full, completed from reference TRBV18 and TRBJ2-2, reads NAGVMQNPRHLVRRRGQEARLRCSPMKGHSHVYWYRQLPEEGLKFMVYLQKENIIDESGMPKERFSAEFPKEGPSILRIQQVVRGDSAAYFCASSPRQDGELFFGEGSRLTVL.

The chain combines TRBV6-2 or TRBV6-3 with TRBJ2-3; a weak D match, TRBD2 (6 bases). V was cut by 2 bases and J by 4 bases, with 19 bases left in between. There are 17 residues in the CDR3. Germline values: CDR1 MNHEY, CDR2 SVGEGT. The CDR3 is CASSYPPRIREPDTQYF. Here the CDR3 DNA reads TGTGCCAGCAGTTACCCGCCCCGTATACGGGAGCCAGATACGCAGTATTTT.

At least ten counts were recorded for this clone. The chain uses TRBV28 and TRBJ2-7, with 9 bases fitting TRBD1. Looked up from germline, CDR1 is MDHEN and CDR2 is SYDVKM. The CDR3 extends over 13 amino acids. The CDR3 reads CAGQGRYSYEQYF. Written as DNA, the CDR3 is TGTGCTGGACAGGGGCGCTATTCCTACGAGCAGTACTTC.

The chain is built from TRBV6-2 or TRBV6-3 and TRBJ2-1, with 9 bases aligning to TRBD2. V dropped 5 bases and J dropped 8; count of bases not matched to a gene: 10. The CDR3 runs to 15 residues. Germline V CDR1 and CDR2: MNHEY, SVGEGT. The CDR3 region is CASSKTSGPGDEQFF. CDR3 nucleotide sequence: TGTGCCAGCAGTAAGACTAGCGGCCCTGGGGATGAGCAGTTCTTC.

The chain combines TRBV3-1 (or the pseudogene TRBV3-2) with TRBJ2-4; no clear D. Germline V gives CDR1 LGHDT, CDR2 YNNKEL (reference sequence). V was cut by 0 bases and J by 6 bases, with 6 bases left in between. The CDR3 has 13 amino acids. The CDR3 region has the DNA TGTGCCAGCAGCCAAGATCTTAGAAACATTCAGTACTTC. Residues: CASSQDLRNIQYF.

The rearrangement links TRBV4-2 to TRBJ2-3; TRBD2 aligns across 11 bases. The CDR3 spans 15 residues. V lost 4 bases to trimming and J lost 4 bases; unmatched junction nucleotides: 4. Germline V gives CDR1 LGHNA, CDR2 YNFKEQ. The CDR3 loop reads CASSRLSGRADTQYF. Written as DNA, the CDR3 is TGTGCCAGCAGCCGACTTAGCGGGAGGGCAGATACGCAGTATTTT.

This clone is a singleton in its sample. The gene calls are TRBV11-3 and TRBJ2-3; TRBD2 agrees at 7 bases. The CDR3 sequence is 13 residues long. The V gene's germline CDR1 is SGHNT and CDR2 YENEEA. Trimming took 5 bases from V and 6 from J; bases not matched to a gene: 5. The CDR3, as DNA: TGTGCCAGCAGCAAAGCGGGGTTGGATACGCAGTATTTT. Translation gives CASSKAGLDTQYF.

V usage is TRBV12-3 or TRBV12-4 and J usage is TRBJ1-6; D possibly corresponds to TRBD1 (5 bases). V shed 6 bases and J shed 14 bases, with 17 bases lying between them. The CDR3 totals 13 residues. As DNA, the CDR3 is TGTGCCAGCAGCCGCCGGGACTTTTACACCCTCCACTTT. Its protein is CASSRRDFYTLHF.

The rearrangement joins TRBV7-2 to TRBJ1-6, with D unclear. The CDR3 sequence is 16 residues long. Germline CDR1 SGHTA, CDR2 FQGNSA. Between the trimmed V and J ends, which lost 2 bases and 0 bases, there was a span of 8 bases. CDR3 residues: CASSLMASSYNSPLHF. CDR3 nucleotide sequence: TGTGCCAGCAGCTTAATGGCAAGCTCCTATAATTCACCCCTCCACTTT. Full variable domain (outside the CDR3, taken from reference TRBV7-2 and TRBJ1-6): GAGVSQSPSNKVTEKGKDVELRCDPISGHTALYWYRQSLGQGLEFLIYFQGNSAPDKSGLPSDRFSAERTGGSVSTLTIQRTQQEDSAVYLCASSLMASSYNSPLHFGNGTRLTVT.

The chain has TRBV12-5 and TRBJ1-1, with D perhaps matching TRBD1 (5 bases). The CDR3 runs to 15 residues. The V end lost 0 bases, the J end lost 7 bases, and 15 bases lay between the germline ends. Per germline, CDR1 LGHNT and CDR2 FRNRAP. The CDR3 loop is CASGLVQGREVEAFF. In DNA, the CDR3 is TGTGCTAGTGGTTTGGTACAAGGCAGGGAGGTTGAAGCTTTCTTT.